The source of this T cell receptor (beta chain) is a study of blood T cell repertoires in COVID-19. Study background: Samples of COVID-19 (acute and convalescent) were obtained from the United States, Italy and Spain. Sample material is recorded as cDNA or gDNA derived from T cells, B-cell-depleted T cells, or PBMCs.

V shed 3 bases, J shed 2 bases, and the junction held 5 bases outside the gene matches. Germline CDR1 and CDR2: LNHNV and YYDKDF (reference sequence). The CDR3 totals 15 residues. Original methodology: Estimates of nucleated cell counts were drawn from the amplification of reference gene primers. Repertoires were generated with immunoSEQ multiplex PCR, while TCRdb's copy carries only in-frame clones and drops some. V and J calls and clone size are those listed in that table; D and trimming were worked out from the DNA. The table shows 230,000 or so clones, with roughly 84% occurring only once. Sequencing input: peripheral blood. This rearrangement joins TRBV15 to TRBJ2-7; 9 bases align to TRBD1. The clonotype originates from a man under 40 with active or convalescent COVID-19. CDR3 DNA sequence: TGTGCCACCAGCAGCCGGGACAGGGCTGCCTACGAGCAGTACTTC. Encoded protein: CATSSRDRAAYEQYF.